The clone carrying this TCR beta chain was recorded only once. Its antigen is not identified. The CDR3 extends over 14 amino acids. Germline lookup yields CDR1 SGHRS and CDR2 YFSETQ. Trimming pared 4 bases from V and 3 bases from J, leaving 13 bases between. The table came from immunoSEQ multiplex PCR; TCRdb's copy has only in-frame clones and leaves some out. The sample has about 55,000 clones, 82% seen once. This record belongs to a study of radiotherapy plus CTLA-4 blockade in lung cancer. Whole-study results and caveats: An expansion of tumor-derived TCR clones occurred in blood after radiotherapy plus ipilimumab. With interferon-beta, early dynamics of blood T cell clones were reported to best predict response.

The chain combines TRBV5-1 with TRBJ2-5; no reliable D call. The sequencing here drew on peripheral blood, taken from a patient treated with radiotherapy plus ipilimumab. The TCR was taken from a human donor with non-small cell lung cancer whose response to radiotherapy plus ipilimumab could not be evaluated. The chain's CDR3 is CASSPGNPEETQYF. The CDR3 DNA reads TGCGCCAGCAGCCCCGGTAACCCCGAAGAGACCCAGTACTTC. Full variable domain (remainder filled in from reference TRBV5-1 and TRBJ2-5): KAGVTQTPRYLIKTRGQQVTLSCSPISGHRSVSWYQQTPGQGLQFLFEYFSETQRNKGNFPGRFSGRQFSNSRSEMNVSTLELGDSALYLCASSPGNPEETQYFGPGTRLLVL.